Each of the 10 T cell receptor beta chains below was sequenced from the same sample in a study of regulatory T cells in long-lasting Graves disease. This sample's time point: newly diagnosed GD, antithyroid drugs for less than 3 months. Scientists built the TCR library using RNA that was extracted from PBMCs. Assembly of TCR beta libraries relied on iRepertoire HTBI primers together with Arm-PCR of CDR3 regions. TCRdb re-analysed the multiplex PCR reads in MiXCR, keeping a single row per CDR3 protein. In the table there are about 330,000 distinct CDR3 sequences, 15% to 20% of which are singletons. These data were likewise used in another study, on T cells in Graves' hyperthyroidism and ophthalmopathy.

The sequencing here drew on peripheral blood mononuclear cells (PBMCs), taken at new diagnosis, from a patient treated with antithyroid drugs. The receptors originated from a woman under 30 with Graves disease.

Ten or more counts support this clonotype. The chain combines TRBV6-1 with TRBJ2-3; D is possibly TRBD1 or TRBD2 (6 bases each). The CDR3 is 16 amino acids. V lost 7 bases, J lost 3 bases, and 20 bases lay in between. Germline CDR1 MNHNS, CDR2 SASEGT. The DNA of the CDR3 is TGTGCCAGCAAAGACCCGTCCGGGGGCGGGACAGATACGCAGTATTTT. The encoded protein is CASKDPSGGGTDTQYF.

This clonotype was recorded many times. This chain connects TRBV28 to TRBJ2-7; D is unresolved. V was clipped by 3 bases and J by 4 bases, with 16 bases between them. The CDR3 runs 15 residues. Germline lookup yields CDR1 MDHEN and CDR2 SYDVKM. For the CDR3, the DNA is TGTGCCAGCAGTTTGCCCGGGCAGCGAGAATACGAGCAGTACTTC. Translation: CASSLPGQREYEQYF.

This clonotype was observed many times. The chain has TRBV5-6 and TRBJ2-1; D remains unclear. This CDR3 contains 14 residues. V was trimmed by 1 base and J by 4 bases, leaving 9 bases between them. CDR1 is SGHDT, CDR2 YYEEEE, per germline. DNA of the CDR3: TGTGCCAGCAGCTTGCTCGCTCTATACAATGAGCAGTTCTTC. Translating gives CASSLLALYNEQFF.

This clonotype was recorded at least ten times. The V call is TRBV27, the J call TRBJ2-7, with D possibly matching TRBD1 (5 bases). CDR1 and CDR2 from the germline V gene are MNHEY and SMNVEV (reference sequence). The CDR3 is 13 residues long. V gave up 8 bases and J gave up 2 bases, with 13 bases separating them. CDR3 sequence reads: CASGNRLAYEQYF. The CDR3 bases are TGTGCCAGCGGGAACAGGCTAGCCTACGAGCAGTACTTC.

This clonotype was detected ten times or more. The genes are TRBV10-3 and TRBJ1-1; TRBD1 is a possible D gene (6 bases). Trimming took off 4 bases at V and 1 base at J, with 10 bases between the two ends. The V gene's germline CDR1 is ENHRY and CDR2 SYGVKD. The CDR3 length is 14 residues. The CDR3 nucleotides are TGTGCCATCAGTGGGACAGCTAAGAACACTGAAGCTTTCTTT. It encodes CAISGTAKNTEAFF.

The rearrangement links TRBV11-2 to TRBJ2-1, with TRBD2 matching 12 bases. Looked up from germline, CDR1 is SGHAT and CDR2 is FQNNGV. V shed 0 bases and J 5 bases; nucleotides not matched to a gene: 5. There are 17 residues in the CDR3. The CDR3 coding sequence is TGTGCCAGCAGCTTAGATCTAGCGGGGGGGCTAGACAATGAGCAGTTCTTC. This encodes CASSLDLAGGLDNEQFF.

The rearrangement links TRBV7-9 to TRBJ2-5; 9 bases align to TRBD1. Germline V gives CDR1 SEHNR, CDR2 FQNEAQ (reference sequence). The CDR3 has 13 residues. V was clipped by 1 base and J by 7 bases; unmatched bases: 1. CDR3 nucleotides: TGTGCCAGCAGCTTAGGGGGACAGGGGACCCAGTACTTC. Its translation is CASSLGGQGTQYF.

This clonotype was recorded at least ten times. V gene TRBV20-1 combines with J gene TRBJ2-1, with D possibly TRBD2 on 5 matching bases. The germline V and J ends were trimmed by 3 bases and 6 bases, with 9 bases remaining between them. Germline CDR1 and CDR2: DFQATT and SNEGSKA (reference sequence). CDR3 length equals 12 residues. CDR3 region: CSASRGSNEQFF. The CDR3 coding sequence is TGCAGTGCTAGTAGAGGGTCCAATGAGCAGTTCTTC.

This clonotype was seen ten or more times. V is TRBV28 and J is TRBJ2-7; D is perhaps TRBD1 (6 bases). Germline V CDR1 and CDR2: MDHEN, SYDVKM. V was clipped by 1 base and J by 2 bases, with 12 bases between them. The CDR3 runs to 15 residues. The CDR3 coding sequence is TGTGCCAGCAGTTTATCTGGGACACCAGCCTACGAGCAGTACTTC. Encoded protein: CASSLSGTPAYEQYF.

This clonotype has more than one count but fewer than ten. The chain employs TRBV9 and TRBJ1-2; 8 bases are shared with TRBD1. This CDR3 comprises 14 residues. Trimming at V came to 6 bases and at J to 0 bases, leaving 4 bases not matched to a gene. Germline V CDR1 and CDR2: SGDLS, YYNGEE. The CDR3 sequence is CASKPTGANYGYTF. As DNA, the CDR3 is TGTGCCAGCAAACCGACAGGGGCTAACTATGGCTACACCTTC.